The present T cell receptor (beta chain) was sequenced within a study of blood T cell repertoires in COVID-19 (dated by TCRdb to about 2020). Some background on the complete study: Samples covering the acute and convalescent phases of COVID-19 were provided by collaborators in the United States, Italy and Spain. The repertoires were released in a freely available public database meant as a resource for research on the immune response to SARS-CoV-2. A de-identified subject ID, COVID-19 status, age in years and sex were almost always included in the sample metadata. The samples were drawn from the first 160 participants of the ongoing ImmuneRACE study and from 1,254 subjects provided by 6 global collaborators. Where HLA class I and class II types were available, the types were taken from metadata supplied by the sample provider, not from assay-based typing. The prospective study material was composed of cDNA or gDNA derived from T cells, B-cell-depleted T cells, or PBMCs. Subjects who had been exposed to COVID-19, were actively infected with it, or had recovered from it provided the deeply sampled blood TCRbeta repertoires that made up the dataset. What the research found in general, with its limitations: How much clinical and demographic metadata was included differed by source and by participant, and the metadata was provided uncurated.

The immunoSEQ Assay, a bias-controlled multiplex PCR, was used to amplify TCRbeta CDR3 regions from genomic DNA. As for the authors' bioinformatics: The number of nucleated cells in each sample was estimated from the amplification of reference gene primers within the assay. To quantify the absolute abundance of each unique TCRbeta CDR3 rearrangement, sequence reads were collapsed and filtered. For each sample, productive Simpson clonality was calculated as the square root of Simpson's diversity index over productive rearrangements. TCRdb obtained this table from immuneACCESS and retained in-frame rearrangements with V and J assigned. These tables miss some clones; where compared with another copy, unresolved V genes account for less than half of the shortfall, and the remainder is unexplained. The V and J calls and clone size are taken from that table; D and trimming were inferred from the DNA. Present in this sample are 350,000 to 450,000 clones, around 89% of which were seen just once. 1% to 1.5% of the sample is taken by the ten largest.

In regard to this clone: No antigen is known for it. Per-base quality was not reported, and no clone a single base away is much larger than it.

Each collaborating institution followed its own protocols to collect whole blood in K2EDTA tubes. For TCRbeta analysis, collaborators shipped samples in one of three forms: frozen whole blood, isolated PBMCs, or DNA extracted from either of those sample types. The CDR3, cysteine through phenylalanine, is 14 amino acids long. Only the CDR3 portion is preserved as DNA: 42 bases, with reading frame beginning at the first base. The germline V gene gives CDR1 as MNHEY and CDR2 as SVGAGI. Trimming leaves V shorter by 5 bases and J shorter by 5 bases, with the junction holding 7 bases beyond the gene matches.

The sample taken for sequencing was peripheral blood. This chain is built from TRBV6-5 and TRBJ2-7; 9 junctional bases match TRBD1. The source of this sequence is a man aged 40-55 years with acute or convalescent COVID-19. The nucleotide sequence reads as follows: TGTGCCAGCAGTCTAGGACAGGGGTCGGACGAGCAGTACTTC. It is translated as CASSLGQGSDEQYF.